This T cell receptor (beta chain) stems from a study of T cell repertoires in cytomegalovirus infection. Study context: Both CMV infection and a matching HLA type were indicated by public TCR beta signatures.

MiXCR was run by TCRdb on the reads, yielding one entry per CDR3 protein. The data hold around 770,000 distinct CDR3 sequences, with 25% to 35% observed a single time. In the case of this clonotype: Its antigen remains unknown.

The CDR3 loop spans 16 amino acids. With 9 bases clipped from V and 2 bases from J, the junction kept 10 bases outside the gene matches. Germline V gives CDR1 MGHDK, CDR2 SYGVNS. The chain links TRBV25-1 to TRBJ2-2; the match to TRBD1 covers 9 bases. This TCR derives from a human donor in good health (CMV status not recorded). Some clones in this sample may be carry-over from other donors' samples. Sequencing used cultured CD8+ T cells from PBMCs, obtained from culture after CMV antigen stimulation. The CDR3 loop reads CASMAKQGANTGELFF. In DNA form, the CDR3 reads TGTGCCAGTATGGCTAAACAGGGGGCAAACACCGGGGAGCTGTTTTTT.